Presented here are 27 T cell receptor beta chains from one specimen sequenced in a study of T cell repertoires in cytomegalovirus infection. TCRdb used MiXCR to reprocess the reads, holding one entry per CDR3 protein. The sample includes 300,000 to 400,000 distinct CDR3 sequences, 25% to 30% of them seen just once. These receptors' targets are unknown. The source material was cultured PBMCs, sampled from culture after CMV antigen stimulation. Receptors originate from a human donor in good health (CMV status not recorded). Some clones in this sample may be carry-over from other donors' samples.

The chain has TRBV4-1 and TRBJ2-5; 7 nucleotides line up with TRBD2. The CDR3 loop spans 15 amino acids. The trim removed 1 base at V and 4 bases at J, leaving 6 bases unmatched. Germline CDR1 MGHRA, CDR2 YSYEKL. This CDR3 is CASSQVGGLGETQYF. DNA of the CDR3: TGCGCCAGCAGCCAAGTGGGGGGGTTGGGAGAGACCCAGTACTTC.

A few counts support this clonotype. The V gene is TRBV6-1, the J gene TRBJ2-5, with a weak D call TRBD1 (5 bases). With 8 bases removed from V and 1 base from J, the gap between germline ends came to 11 bases. In germline, CDR1 is MNHNS, CDR2 SASEGT. The CDR3 sequence is 13 residues long. As DNA, the CDR3 is TGTGCCAGCTGGCAGGGCGTCCAAGAGACCCAGTACTTC. Translated, it gives CASWQGVQETQYF.

This clonotype was counted only a few times. This chain links TRBV11-2 with TRBJ2-1, with D uncertain. V lost 5 bases and J 2 bases, leaving 13 bases between the germline ends. The CDR3 spans 15 residues. Looked up from germline, CDR1 is SGHAT and CDR2 is FQNNGV. The CDR3, as DNA: TGTGCCAGCAGCCGAGTCGCTACTGCCTACAATGAGCAGTTCTTC. Translating it yields CASSRVATAYNEQFF.

This clonotype appeared many times. The chain employs TRBV7-2 and TRBJ2-1, with 15 bases identical to TRBD2. Germline CDR1 SGHTA, CDR2 FQGNSA. Trimming at V came to 5 bases and at J to 5 bases, leaving 4 bases not matched to a gene. The CDR3 extends over 16 amino acids. The CDR3 sequence: CASSPRTSGRDNEQFF. The CDR3 DNA reads TGTGCCAGCAGCCCTCGGACTAGCGGGAGGGACAATGAGCAGTTCTTC.

This clonotype was counted at least ten times. The rearrangement uses TRBV7-2 and TRBJ2-7; possible D gene TRBD1, 6 bases. The CDR3 totals 14 residues. V gave up 4 bases and J gave up 4 bases, with 14 bases separating them. Germline-derived CDR1 and CDR2 are SGHTA and FQGNSA. The CDR3 sequence: CASSSGGFGYEQYF. The DNA for the CDR3 is TGTGCCAGCAGCTCTGGGGGCTTTGGGTACGAGCAGTACTTC.

The rearrangement links TRBV11-2 to TRBJ2-3; no clear D. Between the trimmed V and J ends, which lost 5 bases and 2 bases, there was a span of 11 bases. The length of the CDR3 is 14 residues. The germline CDR1 and CDR2 sequences are SGHAT and FQNNGV. The CDR3 is CASSRLLDTDTQYF. CDR3 nucleotides: TGTGCCAGCAGCAGGCTGCTAGACACAGATACGCAGTATTTT.

The chain links TRBV6-1 to TRBJ1-2; 10 bases agree with TRBD1. Germline V lookup: CDR1 MNHNS, CDR2 SASEGT. The CDR3 sequence is 11 residues long. The V and J ends lost 6 bases and 12 bases, in that order; junction bases with no gene match: 4. Written as DNA, the CDR3 is TGTGCCAGCAGCGACAGGGGGCGTCACACCTTC. It yields the protein CASSDRGRHTF.

This clonotype was detected only a few times. The rearrangement joins TRBV27 to TRBJ2-7; 14 bases map to TRBD2. The junction had 12 bases not matched to a gene; V was cut back by 7 bases and J by 1 base. The length of the CDR3 is 18 residues. Germline values: CDR1 MNHEY, CDR2 SMNVEV (reference sequence). The CDR3: CASTTHGLAGGASYEQYF. The CDR3 DNA follows: TGTGCCAGCACTACCCACGGACTAGCGGGGGGCGCTTCCTACGAGCAGTACTTC.

The V call is TRBV27, the J call TRBJ1-1, with TRBD1 matching 7 bases. Germline V lookup: CDR1 MNHEY, CDR2 SMNVEV (reference sequence). The CDR3 contains 15 residues. The J segment lost 2 bases and the V segment lost 5 bases, leaving 8 bases of the junction unmatched. Here the CDR3 reads CASSPQTGYNTEAFF. The DNA for the CDR3 is TGTGCCAGCAGTCCGCAGACAGGGTATAACACTGAAGCTTTCTTT.

This clonotype has more than one count but fewer than ten. The rearrangement uses TRBV11-2 and TRBJ1-6, with no clear D. V was clipped by 1 base and J by 8 bases, with 6 bases between them. The CDR3 sequence is 13 residues long. Per germline, CDR1 SGHAT and CDR2 FQNNGV. CDR3 nucleotide sequence: TGTGCCAGCAGCTTAGGGAGTCATTCACCCCTCCACTTT. It specifies CASSLGSHSPLHF.

CDR3 residues: CASSSPGGNEQYF. Here the CDR3 DNA reads TGTGCCAGTAGCTCCCCCGGGGGAAACGAGCAGTACTTC. The rearrangement uses TRBV19 and TRBJ2-7, with D possibly matching TRBD2 (6 bases). V was trimmed by 6 bases and J by 5 bases, leaving 14 bases between them. This CDR3 is 13 amino acids long. In germline, CDR1 is LNHDA, CDR2 SQIVND (reference sequence).

The chain combines TRBV9 with TRBJ2-1, with 13 nucleotides matching TRBD2. Germline lookup yields CDR1 SGDLS and CDR2 YYNGEE. The trim removed 3 bases at V and 4 bases at J, leaving 7 bases unmatched. The CDR3 loop spans 17 amino acids. The CDR3 loop is CASSARTSGSRYNEQFF. The CDR3 DNA sequence: TGTGCCAGCAGCGCCCGGACTAGCGGGAGTAGATACAATGAGCAGTTCTTC.

The chain combines TRBV28 with TRBJ1-1, with D possibly TRBD1 on 5 matching bases. V lost 3 bases and J lost 6, with 11 bases in between. Germline CDR1 reads MDHEN; CDR2 reads SYDVKM. The CDR3 loop spans 13 amino acids. The CDR3 DNA reads TGTGCCAGCAGTTTGAGAGGGGCCCCTGAAGCTTTCTTT. This codes for CASSLRGAPEAFF.

This clonotype was detected a few times. The chain employs TRBV29-1 and TRBJ1-2; D uncertain. With 4 bases removed from V and 6 bases from J, the gap between germline ends came to 6 bases. CDR3 size: 10 residues. Germline V gives CDR1 SQVTM, CDR2 ANQGSEA. The CDR3 spells CSVAQNGYTF. The CDR3 coding sequence is TGCAGCGTTGCACAGAATGGCTACACCTTC.

This clonotype was found a few times. This rearrangement joins TRBV7-2 to TRBJ2-7, with 8 bases that match TRBD2. With V trimmed by 6 bases and J by 0 bases, 7 bases remained unmatched. The CDR3 covers 15 residues. CDR1 SGHTA and CDR2 FQGNSA come from the germline V gene. Here the CDR3 DNA reads TGTGCCAGCAGAGAAACTAGCGGCAGCTCCTACGAGCAGTACTTC. It is translated as CASRETSGSSYEQYF.

This clonotype was seen only a few times. The rearrangement uses TRBV7-3 and TRBJ2-1; the match to TRBD2 covers 7 bases. V gave up 5 bases and J gave up 7 bases; unmatched junction bases: 8. This CDR3 comprises 14 residues. CDR1 is SGHTA, CDR2 FQGTGA, per germline. The CDR3 coding sequence is TGTGCCAGCAGCCCGTCGGGGGGTGAGAATGAGCAGTTCTTC. Amino acids: CASSPSGGENEQFF.

This clonotype was detected once. The chain has TRBV3-1 and TRBJ1-1; unclear D gene. The V and J ends lost 5 bases and 2 bases respectively, with 12 bases between them. Looked up from germline, CDR1 is LGHDT and CDR2 is YNNKEL (reference sequence). This CDR3 spans 14 amino acids. The CDR3 reads CASSKLPQNTEAFF. Written as DNA, the CDR3 is TGTGCCAGCAGCAAACTCCCTCAAAACACTGAAGCTTTCTTT.

This clonotype was recorded many times. The V and J genes are TRBV7-2 and TRBJ1-5; no clear D. Trimming cost V 3 bases and J 6 bases, with 9 bases left between them. Germline V gene data show CDR1 as SGHTA and CDR2 as FQGNSA. The CDR3 runs 13 residues. The CDR3 reads CASSFQEAQPQHF. CDR3 bases: TGTGCCAGCAGCTTTCAAGAGGCTCAGCCCCAGCATTTT.

This clonotype was observed a single time. CDR3 sequence: CASRPGQSNGKLFF. The DNA for the CDR3 is TGTGCCAGCAGGCCGGGACAGTCTAATGGGAAACTGTTTTTT. The chain combines TRBV12-3 or TRBV12-4 with TRBJ1-4, with 7 bases fitting TRBD1. CDR3 length equals 14 residues. V lost 6 bases to trimming and J lost 11 bases; unmatched junction nucleotides: 12.

This clonotype appeared many times. The chain employs TRBV4-2 and TRBJ2-2; TRBD1 is a possible D gene (5 bases). Per the germline V gene, CDR1 is LGHNA and CDR2 is YNFKEQ. The V end was cut by 0 bases, the J end by 1 base, with 9 bases between. The CDR3 is 16 residues long. This chain's CDR3 is CASSQDPQVNTGELFF. CDR3 bases: TGTGCCAGCAGCCAAGACCCACAGGTGAACACCGGGGAGCTGTTTTTT.

This clonotype was picked up a small number of times. V and J are TRBV12-3 or TRBV12-4 and TRBJ2-1; D possibly corresponds to TRBD2 (5 bases). Trimming shortened V by 7 bases and J by 2 bases, and 9 bases separated the two germline ends. The CDR3 consists of 13 residues. The CDR3, as DNA: TGTGCCAGCATTAGGGAGACCTACAATGAGCAGTTCTTC. This encodes CASIRETYNEQFF.

This clonotype came up many times. The rearrangement joins TRBV28 to TRBJ1-5, with 9 positions matching TRBD1. This CDR3 spans 16 amino acids. Germline trimming cut 4 bases from V and 3 bases from J; bases unmatched to any gene: 7. Germline CDR1 and CDR2: MDHEN and SYDVKM. The chain's CDR3 is CASSSGGQGPNQPQHF. The CDR3 region has the DNA TGTGCCAGCAGTTCAGGGGGACAGGGCCCCAATCAGCCCCAGCATTTT.

This clonotype was observed a few times. This chain links TRBV7-2 with TRBJ2-3; 7 nucleotides match TRBD1. The CDR3 length is 15 residues. CDR1 and CDR2 (germline): SGHTA, FQGNSA. With V trimmed by 5 bases and J by 3 bases, 8 bases remained unmatched. The CDR3 DNA sequence: TGTGCCAGCAGCCGTCCCGGGACAGTTACAGATACGCAGTATTTT. This translates into CASSRPGTVTDTQYF. Full variable domain (rest looked up from reference TRBV7-2 and TRBJ2-3): GAGVSQSPSNKVTEKGKDVELRCDPISGHTALYWYRQSLGQGLEFLIYFQGNSAPDKSGLPSDRFSAERTGGSVSTLTIQRTQQEDSAVYLCASSRPGTVTDTQYFGPGTRLTVL.

Comment on this clonotype: Germline and junction disagree at one end, which may indicate a read error. The DNA of the CDR3 is TGTGCCAGCACCTTAAGATCGGAAACTGAAGCTTTCTTT. Residues: CASTLRSETEAFF. The genes are TRBV11-2 and TRBJ1-1; D remains unclear. Germline CDR1 and CDR2: SGHAT and FQNNGV. This CDR3 has 13 residues.

The gene calls are TRBV20-1 and TRBJ2-5; TRBD1 matches at 7 bases. The CDR3 has 14 amino acids. The V gene's germline CDR1 is DFQATT and CDR2 SNEGSKA (reference sequence). The trim removed 6 bases at V and 5 bases at J, leaving 12 bases unmatched. The CDR3 protein is CSADRARGGETQYF. In DNA form, the CDR3 reads TGCAGTGCCGACAGGGCGAGGGGTGGGGAGACCCAGTACTTC.

The rearrangement uses TRBV5-1 and TRBJ1-1; D perhaps matches TRBD1 (5 bases). The V end was cut by 0 bases, the J end by 4 bases, with 13 bases between. Germline V gene data show CDR1 as SGHRS and CDR2 as YFSETQ. The CDR3 is made up of 15 amino acids. The CDR3 loop reads CASSLGAGLATEAFF. For the CDR3, the DNA is TGCGCCAGCAGCTTGGGTGCAGGGTTGGCCACTGAAGCTTTCTTT.

The chain has TRBV3-1 and TRBJ2-4; 8 nucleotides match TRBD2. The ends lost 4 bases at V and 4 bases at J; junction bases unmatched: 6. The CDR3 is made up of 15 amino acids. CDR1 and CDR2 from the germline V gene are LGHDT and YNNKEL (reference sequence). In DNA, the CDR3 is TGTGCCAGCAGCCCGCGGGAGCGGGGGAAAAACATTCAGTACTTC. This gives the protein CASSPRERGKNIQYF.